This record covers a single T cell receptor beta chain. Measured with immunoSEQ multiplex PCR; TCRdb has only the in-frame clones, and not every one. The sample has over 200,000 clones; roughly 80% are singletons. The study drew participants aged about 18 to 89 years from 20 to 30 US areas. Cohort assignment relied on participant-reported clinical history. Two negative PCRs, clearance, or symptom resolution had been documented for recovered Cohort 3 donors. This CDR3 contains 14 residues. Per germline, CDR1 SNHLY and CDR2 FYNNEI. V lost 8 bases and J 6 bases, leaving 20 bases between the germline ends. These data belong to a study of blood T cell repertoires in COVID-19. On the study more broadly: Sources were T cells, B-cell-depleted T cells, or PBMCs; the material itself was cDNA or gDNA.

This clonotype was obtained from a man in his sixties who had recovered from COVID-19. The sample was PBMCs or T cells enriched from blood (not recorded which). The chain is built from TRBV2 and TRBJ2-7; the D gene is possibly TRBD1 (5 bases). As DNA, the CDR3 is TGTGCCAGCTTGTCATACGCCGTAGGGGCCGAGCAGTACTTC. Its translation is CASLSYAVGAEQYF. The variable domain in full, completed from reference TRBV2 and TRBJ2-7, reads EPEVTQTPSHQVTQMGQEVILRCVPISNHLYFYWYRQILGQKVEFLVSFYNNEISEKSEIFDDQFSVERPDGSNFTLKIRSTKLEDSAMYFCASLSYAVGAEQYFGPGTRLTVT.